The 18 T cell receptor beta chains reported below all come from one sample, sequenced in a study of cytomegalovirus exposure and HLA in healthy donors. The PCR used 60 Vbeta and 13 Jbeta primers. Sequenced by immunoSEQ multiplex PCR; TCRdb stores in-frame clones only, minus some. This table holds just over 150,000 clones, 60% to 80% found once. Sequenced input: PBMCs. The receptors come from a woman in her thirties in good health and CMV-seronegative.

This sequence joins TRBV11-2 and TRBJ1-1; TRBD1 might be the D (5 bases). Deletions cut 1 base from V and 0 bases from J, with 9 bases between. Germline V gene data show CDR1 as SGHAT and CDR2 as FQNNGV. The CDR3 has 15 amino acids. The CDR3 DNA is TGTGCCAGCAGCTTAGTGGGGGGGATGAACACTGAAGCTTTCTTT. Translated, it gives CASSLVGGMNTEAFF.

This chain joins TRBV2 and TRBJ1-4; 7 nucleotides match TRBD1. This CDR3 region has 14 residues. The V gene's germline CDR1 is SNHLY and CDR2 FYNNEI. J lost 7 bases, V lost 8 bases, and 10 bases had no gene match. CDR3 protein: CASFTQGSGEKLFF. The CDR3 coding sequence is TGTGCCAGCTTCACACAGGGGAGCGGTGAAAAACTGTTTTTT.

V and J are TRBV2 and TRBJ2-7, with TRBD2 matching 9 bases. Germline V gene sequence: CDR1 SNHLY, CDR2 FYNNEI. This CDR3 is 13 amino acids long. J lost 7 bases, V lost 7 bases, and 8 bases had no gene match. The CDR3 sequence: CASIRLAGREQYF. The CDR3 region has the DNA TGTGCCAGCATCCGTCTAGCGGGGAGGGAGCAGTACTTC.

The V call is TRBV5-1, the J call TRBJ1-1; D is possibly TRBD1 (6 bases). Germline CDR1 reads SGHRS; CDR2 reads YFSETQ. V dropped 7 bases and J dropped 1 base, with 17 bases sitting between them. The CDR3 has 15 amino acids. As DNA, the CDR3 is TGCGCCAGCCTCCCAACGAACAGGGAGAACACTGAAGCTTTCTTT. Translated: CASLPTNRENTEAFF. The variable domain in full, completed from reference TRBV5-1 and TRBJ1-1, reads KAGVTQTPRYLIKTRGQQVTLSCSPISGHRSVSWYQQTPGQGLQFLFEYFSETQRNKGNFPGRFSGRQFSNSRSEMNVSTLELGDSALYLCASLPTNRENTEAFFGQGTRLTVV.

The chain joins TRBV10-3 to TRBJ1-2; D is ambiguous. Looked up from germline, CDR1 is ENHRY and CDR2 is SYGVKD. This CDR3 is 17 amino acids long. V was cut by 0 bases and J by 7 bases, with 21 bases left in between. As DNA, the CDR3 is TGTGCCATCAGTGAGTCTAGGGCCCAAGGGCTTGGAGGTGGCTACACCTTC. This gives the protein CAISESRAQGLGGGYTF.

The chain combines TRBV5-1 with TRBJ2-7; 7 bases line up with TRBD2. Looked up from germline, CDR1 is SGHRS and CDR2 is YFSETQ. The CDR3 loop spans 14 amino acids. V lost 0 bases to trimming and J lost 5 bases; unmatched junction nucleotides: 5. The CDR3 sequence is CASSLGGGHNEQYF. DNA of the CDR3: TGCGCCAGCAGCTTGGGGGGGGGTCACAACGAGCAGTACTTC.

This clone is a singleton in its sample. The chain uses TRBV19 and TRBJ1-2, with 7 nucleotides matching TRBD1. The CDR3 length is 16 residues. V shed 7 bases, J shed 0 bases, and the junction held 11 bases outside the gene matches. Germline CDR1 LNHDA, CDR2 SQIVND (reference sequence). The DNA for the CDR3 is TGTGCCAGTACTACGCTTGACAGGGCTGCTAACTATGGCTACACCTTC. Translated: CASTTLDRAANYGYTF.

This clone is a singleton in its sample. The chain links TRBV9 to TRBJ1-4; D remains unclear. Germline V lookup: CDR1 SGDLS, CDR2 YYNGEE. Trimming removed 2 bases at V and 7 bases at J, with 12 bases between. The length of the CDR3 is 14 residues. CDR3: CASSVSGKSEKLFF. DNA of the CDR3: TGTGCCAGCAGCGTCTCAGGAAAGAGTGAAAAACTGTTTTTT.

A note on this clone: The junction departs from the called germline gene at one end, perhaps through a read error. CDR3 nucleotides: TGTGCCAGCAGCGGACAGAAAAACAGTCAGTACTTC. It encodes CASSGQKNSQYF. The chain links TRBV25-1 to TRBJ2-4; possible D gene TRBD1, 6 bases. Germline CDR1 is MGHDK and CDR2 is SYGVNS. The CDR3 loop spans 12 amino acids. The full variable domain, completed using reference TRBV25-1 and TRBJ2-4, is EADIYQTPRYLVIGTGKKITLECSQTMGHDKMYWYQQDPGMELHLIHYSYGVNSTEKGDLSSESTVSRIRTEHFPLTLESARPSHTSQYLCASSGQKNSQYFGAGTRLSVL.

Here the CDR3 reads CASSRSGTGNEKLFF. CDR3 coding DNA: TGCGCCAGCAGCCGCTCCGGGACAGGGAATGAAAAACTGTTTTTT. J is TRBJ1-4 and V is TRBV5-1; 9 nucleotides line up with TRBD1. The CDR3 is 15 residues long. Germline V CDR1 and CDR2: SGHRS, YFSETQ. With V trimmed by 4 bases and J by 5 bases, 6 bases remained unmatched.

This chain uses TRBV5-4 with TRBJ2-3, with a possible D match to TRBD1 (5 bases). The ends were cut back, 3 bases at V and 2 bases at J, with 13 bases in the middle. From germline, CDR1 is SGHNT and CDR2 YYREEE (reference sequence). There are 15 residues in the CDR3. The CDR3 sequence is CASSYIDRDTDTQYF. Written as DNA, the CDR3 is TGTGCCAGCAGCTACATCGACAGAGACACAGATACGCAGTATTTT.

This clone was observed a few times. The gene calls are TRBV7-9 and TRBJ1-5; TRBD1 might be the D (6 bases). V was shortened by 2 bases and J by 3 bases, with 14 bases between the two germline ends. This CDR3 comprises 16 residues. CDR1 SEHNR and CDR2 FQNEAQ come from the germline V gene (reference sequence). DNA for the CDR3: TGTGCCAGCAGCTTACAGGGGCCGATAGCCAATCAGCCCCAGCATTTT. It specifies CASSLQGPIANQPQHF.

The J gene is TRBJ1-5, the V gene TRBV7-9, with TRBD1 identical over 8 bases. The trim removed 4 bases at V and 6 bases at J, leaving 8 bases unmatched. There are 15 residues in the CDR3. CDR1 SEHNR and CDR2 FQNEAQ come from the germline V gene (reference sequence). The DNA of the CDR3 is TGTGCCAGCAGCTCCGGCGGACAGGGTGGTCAGCCCCAGCATTTT. Translating gives CASSSGGQGGQPQHF.

This clone appeared a single time. This chain joins TRBV19 and TRBJ1-1; D is perhaps TRBD1 (6 bases). Germline-derived CDR1 and CDR2 are LNHDA and SQIVND (reference sequence). This CDR3 region has 14 residues. The V end was cut by 7 bases, the J end by 5 bases, with 17 bases between. DNA for the CDR3: TGTGCCAGTACTTCCTTTCAGGGGAAAACTGAAGCTTTCTTT. Protein sequence: CASTSFQGKTEAFF.

V and J are TRBV7-9 and TRBJ1-6; 10 bases match TRBD1. CDR1 SEHNR and CDR2 FQNEAQ come from the germline V gene (reference sequence). The CDR3 contains 15 residues. V shed 7 bases, J shed 7 bases, and the junction held 7 bases outside the gene matches. Written as DNA, the CDR3 is TGTGCCAGCACCGTGGACAGGGGGGGAAATTCACCCCTCCACTTT. It is translated as CASTVDRGGNSPLHF.

V gene TRBV28 combines with J gene TRBJ1-2, with 11 bases aligning to TRBD1. V trimming: 5 bases; J trimming: 4 bases; junction bases outside the gene matches: 6. The length of the CDR3 is 15 residues. CDR1 is MDHEN and CDR2 is SYDVKM in the germline V gene. The CDR3 DNA follows: TGTGCCAGCAGTGCCGGGACAGGGGGTGGCTATGGCTACACCTTC. Encoded protein: CASSAGTGGGYGYTF.

Notes on this clone: Germline and junction disagree at one end, which may indicate a read error. This sequence joins TRBV7-9 and TRBJ2-7; D is unresolved. The CDR3 is made up of 12 amino acids. The germline CDR1 and CDR2 sequences are SEHNR and FQNEAQ (reference sequence). CDR3 in amino acids: CSSSRISYEQYF. In DNA form, the CDR3 reads TGTTCCAGCAGTCGTATCTCCTACGAGCAGTACTTC.

Comments on this clone: The junction departs from the called germline gene at one end, perhaps through a read error. V is TRBV9 and J is TRBJ2-6; D possibly corresponds to TRBD1 (5 bases). Germline CDR1 reads SGDLS; CDR2 reads YYNGEE. The CDR3 sequence is 16 residues long. CDR3 in DNA: TGTGCCAGCAGCGTAGGACGGCACTCTGGGGCCAACGGCCTGACTTTC. Its translation is CASSVGRHSGANGLTF.